These 17 T cell receptor beta chains were all obtained from the same sample, sequenced in a study of Ad26.COV2.S vaccination and SARS-CoV-2 variants. Sample treatment: around 19 received Ad26.COV2.S at low or high dose, single or two shots; 5 received placebo; per-sample allocation not given. Samples came from day 63 after the first vaccine or placebo injection. Repertoires were generated with immunoSEQ multiplex PCR, while TCRdb's copy carries only in-frame clones and drops some. This sample has 290,000 or so clones, with around 87% found just once. The source material was peripheral blood, sampled in a trial of Ad26.COV2.S vaccine versus placebo. These receptors were collected from a person between 18 and 59 years old who received the Ad26.COV2.S COVID-19 vaccine or a placebo.

This sequence joins TRBV3-1 (or the pseudogene TRBV3-2) and TRBJ2-1, with a weak D call TRBD1 (6 bases). CDR1 is LGHDT and CDR2 is YNNKEL in the germline V gene (reference sequence). The CDR3 has 14 amino acids. Trimming took 0 bases from V and 10 from J, leaving 13 bases between them. CDR3 nucleotide sequence: TGTGCCAGCAGCCAAGATGGCCTAGACAGGGAGCAGTTCTTC. This translates into CASSQDGLDREQFF.

The chain uses TRBV7-8 and TRBJ1-2; maybe TRBD1 (6 bases). Germline V gene sequence: CDR1 SGHVS, CDR2 FQNEAQ. The CDR3 is 14 amino acids. With 0 bases removed from V and 6 bases from J, the gap between germline ends came to 11 bases. The CDR3, as DNA: TGTGCCAGCAGCTTAGCCCACCAGGGGAATGGCTACACCTTC. This translates into CASSLAHQGNGYTF.

V usage is TRBV27 and J usage is TRBJ2-5; D is unresolved. V lost 8 bases to trimming and J lost 5 bases, with 9 bases between them. CDR1 MNHEY and CDR2 SMNVEV come from the germline V gene (reference sequence). The CDR3 runs 11 residues. CDR3 in amino acids: CASGPLETQYF. CDR3 DNA sequence: TGTGCCAGCGGGCCTTTGGAGACCCAGTACTTC.

The rearrangement links TRBV5-5 to TRBJ1-2; 7 bases agree with TRBD1. The J segment lost 8 bases and the V segment lost 4 bases, leaving 11 bases of the junction unmatched. Germline V gene data show CDR1 as SGHKS and CDR2 as YYEKEE (reference sequence). There are 14 residues in the CDR3. The CDR3 nucleotides are TGTGCCAGCAGCCCGGTTGACAGGGTCTACGGCTACACCTTC. It specifies CASSPVDRVYGYTF.

CDR3 nucleotides: TGTGCCAGCAGTCCGGGACTACTCTACGAGCAGTACTTC. This translates into CASSPGLLYEQYF. V usage is TRBV27 and J usage is TRBJ2-7; 7 bases line up with TRBD2. Per the germline V gene, CDR1 is MNHEY and CDR2 is SMNVEV (reference sequence). CDR3 length equals 13 residues. J gave up 3 bases and V 5 bases, and 4 bases lay outside the gene matches.

The chain carries TRBV7-9 and TRBJ2-7, with 11 bases that match TRBD2. CDR1 SEHNR and CDR2 FQNEAQ come from the germline V gene (reference sequence). This CDR3 region has 14 residues. The V and J ends lost 5 bases and 7 bases, in that order; junction bases with no gene match: 7. The CDR3 nucleotides are TGTGCCAGCAGCCTGACTAGCGGGATGGGGGAGCAGTACTTC. As protein: CASSLTSGMGEQYF.

A single count supports this clone. The chain joins TRBV7-5 to TRBJ1-1; TRBD1 is the table's D call and was not checked against the DNA. TRBV7-5 is assigned pseudogene status. CDR3 size: 13 residues. In nucleotides, the CDR3 is TGTGCCAGAAGCCGCACTCGGGACAGGGTTTCTTTCTTT. Protein sequence: CARSRTRDRVSFF.

The chain has TRBV2 and TRBJ1-2; 10 nucleotides line up with TRBD1. The V gene end was trimmed by 5 bases and the J gene end by 8 bases; junction bases not matched to a gene: 11. Germline V gene lookup returns CDR1 SNHLY and CDR2 FYNNEI. The CDR3 has 15 amino acids. The CDR3 DNA follows: TGTGCCAGCAGTTGGGACCGGACAGGGGGAGAGGGCTACACCTTC. Translation gives CASSWDRTGGEGYTF. Full variable domain (missing parts from reference TRBV2 and TRBJ1-2): EPEVTQTPSHQVTQMGQEVILRCVPISNHLYFYWYRQILGQKVEFLVSFYNNEISEKSEIFDDQFSVERPDGSNFTLKIRSTKLEDSAMYFCASSWDRTGGEGYTFGSGTRLTVV.

This chain links TRBV7-9 with TRBJ1-4; D is uncertain. Trimming left V 1 base short and J 2 bases short, with 11 bases between. This CDR3 has 16 residues. Germline V lookup: CDR1 SEHNR, CDR2 FQNEAQ (reference sequence). The CDR3 DNA follows: TGTGCCAGCAGCTTAGTTTATGGGGTGACTAATGAAAAACTGTTTTTT. Translation: CASSLVYGVTNEKLFF.

The rearrangement links TRBV19 to TRBJ2-3; D may be TRBD2 (6 bases). V lost 6 bases to trimming and J lost 6 bases, with 16 bases between them. CDR1 is LNHDA and CDR2 is SQIVND in the germline V gene (reference sequence). There are 14 residues in the CDR3. The DNA of the CDR3 is TGTGCCAGTAGGGCTAGCGAATGGAGGGATACGCAGTATTTT. It is translated as CASRASEWRDTQYF.

The chain combines TRBV4-3 with TRBJ2-3, with 9 bases that match TRBD2. From germline, CDR1 is LGHNA and CDR2 YSLEER. The trim removed 0 bases at V and 3 bases at J, leaving 13 bases unmatched. The CDR3 is made up of 19 amino acids. CDR3 nucleotide sequence: TGCGCCAGCAGCCAAGACGTCTCTCTGGCGGGGGGGCAGACAGATACGCAGTATTTT. It codes for CASSQDVSLAGGQTDTQYF.

The chain employs TRBV4-2 and TRBJ1-1, with D uncertain. CDR1 LGHNA and CDR2 YNFKEQ come from the germline V gene. V was clipped by 3 bases and J by 0 bases, with 11 bases between them. This CDR3 region has 15 residues. The CDR3 here is CASSHPQTMNTEAFF. In nucleotides, the CDR3 is TGTGCCAGCAGCCACCCCCAGACCATGAACACTGAAGCTTTCTTT.

The chain couples TRBV5-1 to TRBJ2-2, with 11 positions matching TRBD2. V was pared by 1 base and J by 4 bases, with 6 bases of the junction left unmatched. The CDR3 has 17 residues. Germline CDR1 is SGHRS and CDR2 is YFSETQ. The CDR3 nucleotides are TGCGCCAGCAGCTTGCCGACTAGCGGGGCGCCCACCGGGGAGCTGTTTTTT. It is translated as CASSLPTSGAPTGELFF.

The rearrangement joins TRBV9 to TRBJ2-3; 8 nucleotides line up with TRBD2. The CDR3 spans 15 residues. The trim removed 2 bases at V and 2 bases at J, leaving 4 bases unmatched. The germline gives CDR1 SGDLS, CDR2 YYNGEE. CDR3 nucleotide sequence: TGTGCCAGCAGCGTTCTTAGCGGGATCACAGATACGCAGTATTTT. As protein: CASSVLSGITDTQYF.

This chain connects TRBV27 to TRBJ1-1; no reliable D call. There are 13 residues in the CDR3. The germline V and J ends were trimmed by 3 bases and 6 bases, with 11 bases remaining between them. CDR1 and CDR2 from the germline V gene are MNHEY and SMNVEV (reference sequence). Written as DNA, the CDR3 is TGTGCCAGCAGTTTCCTGGGCCGCCCTGAAGCTTTCTTT. Translated, it gives CASSFLGRPEAFF.

J is TRBJ1-5 and V is TRBV28, with D perhaps TRBD1 (6 bases). Germline lookup yields CDR1 MDHEN and CDR2 SYDVKM. The CDR3 is 17 amino acids. V shed 5 bases and J shed 5 bases, with 22 bases lying between them. The DNA for the CDR3 is TGTGCCAGCAGTGGGAATCTGCGGATAAGGACAGATCAGCCCCAGCATTTT. This sequence encodes CASSGNLRIRTDQPQHF.

This rearrangement joins TRBV4-1 to TRBJ2-6, with D perhaps given as TRBD1 or TRBD2 (6 bases each). V lost 4 bases to trimming and J lost 1 base, with 17 bases between them. Germline-derived CDR1 and CDR2 are MGHRA and YSYEKL. The CDR3 covers 18 residues. The CDR3 is CASSRGRGLISGANVLTF. The CDR3 region has the DNA TGCGCCAGCAGCCGTGGTCGGGGGCTTATATCTGGGGCCAACGTCCTGACTTTC.